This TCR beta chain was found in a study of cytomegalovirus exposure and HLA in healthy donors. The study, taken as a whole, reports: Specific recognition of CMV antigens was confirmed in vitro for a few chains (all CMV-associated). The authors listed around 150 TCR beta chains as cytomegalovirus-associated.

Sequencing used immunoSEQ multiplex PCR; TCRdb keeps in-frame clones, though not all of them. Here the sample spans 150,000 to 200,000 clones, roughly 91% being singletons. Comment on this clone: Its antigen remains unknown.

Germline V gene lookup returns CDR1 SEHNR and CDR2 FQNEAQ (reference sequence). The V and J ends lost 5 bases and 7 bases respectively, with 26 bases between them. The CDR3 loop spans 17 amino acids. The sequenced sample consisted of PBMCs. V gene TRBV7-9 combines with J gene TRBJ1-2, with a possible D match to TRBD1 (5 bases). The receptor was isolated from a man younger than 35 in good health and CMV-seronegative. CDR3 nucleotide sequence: TGTGCCAGCAGCAGGGGTACAGCGTCGGCGTCGGAGGGTGGCTACACCTTC. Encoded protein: CASSRGTASASEGGYTF.